This T cell receptor beta chain was profiled in a study of PD-1 blockade in classical Hodgkin lymphoma. Every one of the patients relapsed after autologous stem cell transplantation (brentuximab vedotin exposure was variable). Notes on the study in general: Compared with healthy donors, newly diagnosed patients reportedly showed lower baseline TCR diversity.

TCRdb's copy holds only in-frame clones and misses some; the assay was immunoSEQ multiplex PCR. The sample lists over 10,000 clones, around nine tenths occurring once. The CDR3 has 15 amino acids. Germline values: CDR1 SGHRS, CDR2 YFSETQ. V lost 0 bases, J lost 9 bases, and 19 bases lay in between. About this clone: What it binds is unknown.

The chain joins TRBV5-1 to TRBJ2-7; a possible D gene is TRBD2 (5 bases). The TCR sequence derives from a human donor with classical Hodgkin lymphoma. The material sequenced was peripheral blood mononuclear cells (PBMCs), taken at baseline. The CDR3 loop is CASSLVGRAHEGQYF. The CDR3 nucleotides are TGCGCCAGCAGCTTGGTTGGCAGAGCCCATGAGGGGCAGTACTTC.